The sequence of this T cell receptor (beta chain) was determined in a study of blood T cell repertoires in COVID-19. In the study's own analysis: It was from reference gene primer amplification that nucleated cell counts were estimated. Clones were read by immunoSEQ multiplex PCR, and TCRdb kept only the in-frame ones, dropping some. V and J calls and clone size are those listed in that table; D and trimming were worked out from the DNA. The profile shows 200,000 to 250,000 clones, just over 85% of them singletons. Followed longitudinally, the Seattle patients had been enrolled during active infection. Germline trimming cut 0 bases from V and 5 bases from J; bases unmatched to any gene: 9. CDR3 length: 16 amino acids. Germline CDR1 and CDR2: SGHRS and YFSETQ.

The chain couples TRBV5-1 to TRBJ2-5, with 8 positions matching TRBD1. This TCR was recovered from a man aged 45-65 years with COVID-19, enrolled during active disease. Sequenced sample: peripheral blood. CDR3 region: CASSLETGGGWETQYF. Here the CDR3 DNA reads TGCGCCAGCAGCTTGGAAACAGGGGGTGGTTGGGAGACCCAGTACTTC.